One and the same sample provided the 20 T cell receptor beta chains below, sequenced in a study of OX40 agonist ivuxolimab in advanced cancers. Sequenced by immunoSEQ multiplex PCR; TCRdb stores in-frame clones only, minus some. The sample includes some 77,000 clones, about 93% seen only once; the top ten take 0.25% to 0.35%. The input for sequencing was CD4+ or CD8+ T cells sorted from blood, taken in a trial of the OX40 agonist ivuxolimab. The receptor set was obtained from an adult with an advanced solid tumor such as melanoma, head and neck, liver or kidney cancer.

The gene calls are TRBV4-1 and TRBJ2-2, with TRBD2 matching over 7 bases. The CDR3 extends over 14 amino acids. Germline CDR1 MGHRA, CDR2 YSYEKL. V shed 8 bases, J shed 4 bases, and the junction held 7 bases outside the gene matches. The CDR3 DNA follows: TGCGCCAGCCGGCTTGGGGGGGGCACCGGGGAGCTGTTTTTT. Its protein product is CASRLGGGTGELFF.

This chain links TRBV30 with TRBJ1-2; D call uncertain. The CDR3 is made up of 12 amino acids. Trimming left V 5 bases short and J 2 bases short, with 9 bases between. Germline loops: CDR1 GTSNPN, CDR2 SVGIG (reference sequence). Written as DNA, the CDR3 is TGTGCCTGGGGACGTTTCAACTATGGCTACACCTTC. It specifies CAWGRFNYGYTF. Looking up the rest from reference TRBV30 and TRBJ1-2 gives the full variable domain: SQTIHQWPATLVQPVGSPLSLECTVEGTSNPNLYWYRQAAGRGLQLLFYSVGIGQISSEVPQNLSASRPQDRQFILSSKKLLLSDSGFYLCAWGRFNYGYTFGSGTRLTVV.

The genes are TRBV29-1 and TRBJ1-2; no firm D call. CDR3 length: 12 amino acids. In germline, CDR1 is SQVTM, CDR2 ANQGSEA. V was trimmed by 6 bases and J by 7 bases, leaving 15 bases between them. In DNA, the CDR3 is TGCAGCGTGGGGTCCCCGGCGGGTGGCTACACCTTC. Translated: CSVGSPAGGYTF.

The chain recombines TRBV27 with TRBJ2-1, with D perhaps matching TRBD1 (6 bases). Deletions cut 5 bases from V and 4 bases from J, with 18 bases between. The CDR3 covers 16 residues. CDR1 is MNHEY and CDR2 is SMNVEV in the germline V gene (reference sequence). This CDR3 reads CASSRPGQAIYNEQFF. DNA for the CDR3: TGTGCCAGCAGTCGCCCGGGACAAGCCATATACAATGAGCAGTTCTTC.

The J gene is TRBJ2-7, the V gene TRBV6-1; unclear D gene. The germline CDR1 and CDR2 sequences are MNHNS and SASEGT. The CDR3 has 12 amino acids. Trimming left V 5 bases short and J 2 bases short, with 7 bases between. In nucleotides, the CDR3 is TGTGCCAGCAGTAGAACTACCTACGAGCAGTACTTC. Amino acid sequence: CASSRTTYEQYF.

To note about this clone: Additional DNA sequences in this sample encode the identical CDR3. The chain carries TRBV4-3 and TRBJ2-7; 11 nucleotides agree with TRBD2. CDR1 and CDR2 (germline): LGHNA, YSLEER. The CDR3 extends over 16 amino acids. Unmatched junction bases numbered 5, after V lost 0 bases and J lost 4 bases. CDR3 bases: TGCGCCAGCAGCCAAGATACTAGCGGGAGACTATACGAGCAGTACTTC. It translates to CASSQDTSGRLYEQYF.

This clone appeared a single time. The chain carries TRBV4-1 and TRBJ1-1, with 7 positions matching TRBD1. Per the germline V gene, CDR1 is MGHRA and CDR2 is YSYEKL. The CDR3 has 18 residues. The V segment lost 6 bases and the J segment 5 bases; nucleotides outside the gene matches: 21. The DNA for the CDR3 is TGCGCCAGCAGTGCCTCCCTACAGGGGACTGGGGGGAAAACTGAAGCTTTCTTT. Protein product: CASSASLQGTGGKTEAFF.

This chain links TRBV2 with TRBJ2-7, with TRBD1 matching 9 bases. The CDR3 spans 15 residues. Germline V CDR1 and CDR2: SNHLY, FYNNEI. The V segment lost 2 bases and the J segment 4 bases; nucleotides outside the gene matches: 6. This CDR3 reads CASSEFEDRGYEQYF. The CDR3 DNA reads TGTGCCAGCAGTGAATTCGAGGACAGGGGTTACGAGCAGTACTTC. Combining the CDR3 with reference TRBV2 and TRBJ2-7 gives the whole variable domain EPEVTQTPSHQVTQMGQEVILRCVPISNHLYFYWYRQILGQKVEFLVSFYNNEISEKSEIFDDQFSVERPDGSNFTLKIRSTKLEDSAMYFCASSEFEDRGYEQYFGPGTRLTVT.

This chain's CDR3 is CASSLSMSSGANVLTF. CDR3 coding DNA: TGCGCCAGCAGCTTGTCGATGTCCTCTGGGGCCAACGTCCTGACTTTC. The rearrangement links TRBV5-1 to TRBJ2-6; D not certain. The CDR3 loop spans 16 amino acids. Trimming pared 1 base from V and 0 bases from J, leaving 8 bases between. Germline values: CDR1 SGHRS, CDR2 YFSETQ.

This chain uses TRBV7-9 with TRBJ1-4; 9 nucleotides line up with TRBD1. Germline assignment: CDR1 SEHNR and CDR2 FQNEAQ (reference sequence). The CDR3 loop spans 14 amino acids. The V and J ends lost 5 bases and 8 bases, in that order; junction bases with no gene match: 6. CDR3 sequence reads: CASSLGQGGEKLFF. The CDR3, as DNA: TGTGCCAGCAGCCTGGGACAGGGAGGGGAAAAACTGTTTTTT. The full variable domain, rest sourced from reference TRBV7-9 and TRBJ1-4, is DTGVSQNPRHKITKRGQNVTFRCDPISEHNRLYWYRQTLGQGPEFLTYFQNEAQLEKSRLLSDRFSAERPKGSFSTLEIQRTEQGDSAMYLCASSLGQGGEKLFFGSGTQLSVL.

This CDR3 reads CASRGLAGFYEQYF. CDR3 nucleotides: TGTGCCAGCAGAGGACTAGCGGGATTCTACGAGCAGTACTTC. The chain couples TRBV2 to TRBJ2-7; 12 bases match TRBD2. V lost 6 bases and J lost 3; bases outside the gene matches: 3. This CDR3 is 14 amino acids long. Germline assignment: CDR1 SNHLY and CDR2 FYNNEI.

V gene TRBV7-2 combines with J gene TRBJ2-3; D tentatively fits TRBD1 or TRBD2 (5 bases each). The CDR3 totals 13 residues. Germline V lookup: CDR1 SGHTA, CDR2 FQGNSA. Trimming took off 7 bases at V and 3 bases at J, with 11 bases between the two ends. The CDR3 bases are TGTGCCAGCACCCCCTGGGGGACAGATACGCAGTATTTT. This encodes CASTPWGTDTQYF.

This chain connects TRBV2 to TRBJ1-3; D is unresolved. The germline V and J ends were trimmed by 8 bases and 4 bases, with 15 bases remaining between them. The germline CDR1 and CDR2 sequences are SNHLY and FYNNEI. The CDR3 runs 14 residues. The chain's CDR3 is CASGPSMGGNTIYF. The CDR3 nucleotides are TGTGCCAGCGGGCCCAGTATGGGAGGAAACACCATATATTTT.

The V gene is TRBV7-2, the J gene TRBJ1-1; 7 bases are shared with TRBD1. The ends lost 4 bases at V and 3 bases at J; junction bases unmatched: 5. Per the germline V gene, CDR1 is SGHTA and CDR2 is FQGNSA. The CDR3 length is 14 residues. CDR3 DNA sequence: TGTGCCAGCAGCTCCCCGGGACAGCACACTGAAGCTTTCTTT. Translation gives CASSSPGQHTEAFF.

The chain carries TRBV28 and TRBJ1-3, with D tentatively TRBD1 (6 bases). CDR3 length: 14 residues. The germline V gene has CDR1 MDHEN and CDR2 SYDVKM. Trimming took 7 bases from V and 0 from J, leaving 10 bases between them. The CDR3 DNA follows: TGTGCCAGCAATACAGGGTACTCTGGAAACACCATATATTTT. Encoded protein: CASNTGYSGNTIYF.

The gene calls are TRBV5-1 and TRBJ2-5; D tentatively reads TRBD1 or TRBD2 (5 bases each). The length of the CDR3 is 16 residues. Germline V lookup: CDR1 SGHRS, CDR2 YFSETQ. The V end lost 8 bases, the J end lost 3 bases, and 23 bases lay between the germline ends. The CDR3 nucleotides read TGCGCCAGTTCCCAGGGCCCACTGGGACCTAAAGAGACCCAGTACTTC. Translation: CASSQGPLGPKETQYF.

This chain links TRBV10-3 with TRBJ1-2; D call uncertain. Germline CDR1 reads ENHRY; CDR2 reads SYGVKD. The V and J ends lost 2 bases and 3 bases respectively, with 7 bases between them. CDR3 length: 13 residues. The CDR3 region is CAISEMVDYGYTF. The CDR3 DNA follows: TGTGCCATCAGTGAGATGGTGGACTATGGCTACACCTTC.

This clone occurred once. J is TRBJ2-5 and V is TRBV7-2, with a weak D call TRBD1 (8 bases). This CDR3 spans 15 amino acids. CDR1 SGHTA and CDR2 FQGNSA come from the germline V gene. Trimming pared 1 base from V and 5 bases from J, leaving 14 bases between. CDR3 bases: TGTGCCAGCAGCTTAGAGGACAGGGAGGGGGAGACCCAGTACTTC. Its translation is CASSLEDREGETQYF.

This clone was seen only once. The chain links TRBV7-8 to TRBJ2-5; the D gene is possibly TRBD1 (6 bases). The V and J ends lost 5 bases and 2 bases respectively, with 18 bases between them. CDR3 length: 16 amino acids. The germline CDR1 and CDR2 sequences are SGHVS and FQNEAQ. CDR3 sequence reads: CASSRNRAGVQETQYF. For the CDR3, the DNA is TGTGCCAGCAGCCGTAATAGGGCAGGGGTTCAAGAGACCCAGTACTTC.

The chain couples TRBV27 to TRBJ1-3; no firm D call. Deletions cut 8 bases from V and 1 base from J, with 9 bases between. Germline values: CDR1 MNHEY, CDR2 SMNVEV (reference sequence). There are 13 residues in the CDR3. CDR3 DNA: TGTGCCAGCGTCTGGACTTCTGGAAACACCATATATTTT. This codes for CASVWTSGNTIYF.